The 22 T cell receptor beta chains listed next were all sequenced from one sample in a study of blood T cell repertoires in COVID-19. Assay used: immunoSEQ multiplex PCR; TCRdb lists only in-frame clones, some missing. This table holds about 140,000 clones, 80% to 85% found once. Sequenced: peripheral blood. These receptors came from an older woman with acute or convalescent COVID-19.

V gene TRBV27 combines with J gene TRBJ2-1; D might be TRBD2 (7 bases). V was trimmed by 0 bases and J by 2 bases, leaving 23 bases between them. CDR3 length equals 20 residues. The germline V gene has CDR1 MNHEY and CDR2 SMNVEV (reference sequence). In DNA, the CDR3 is TGTGCCAGCAGTTTATCAGCGATAGGGAGGGGGGGCCGAGCCTACAATGAGCAGTTCTTC. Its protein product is CASSLSAIGRGGRAYNEQFF.

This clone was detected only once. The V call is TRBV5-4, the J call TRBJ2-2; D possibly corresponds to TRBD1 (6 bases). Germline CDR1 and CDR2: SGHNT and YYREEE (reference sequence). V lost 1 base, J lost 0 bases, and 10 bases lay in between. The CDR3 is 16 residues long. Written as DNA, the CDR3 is TGTGCCAGCAGCTTGTATGGGGGCGCGAACACCGGGGAGCTGTTTTTT. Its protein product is CASSLYGGANTGELFF.

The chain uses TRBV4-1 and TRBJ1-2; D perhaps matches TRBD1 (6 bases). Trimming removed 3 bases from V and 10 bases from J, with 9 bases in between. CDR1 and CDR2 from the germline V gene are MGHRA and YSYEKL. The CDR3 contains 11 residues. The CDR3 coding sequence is TGCGCCAGCAGCCAGCGGGGGGCCTACACCTTC. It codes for CASSQRGAYTF.

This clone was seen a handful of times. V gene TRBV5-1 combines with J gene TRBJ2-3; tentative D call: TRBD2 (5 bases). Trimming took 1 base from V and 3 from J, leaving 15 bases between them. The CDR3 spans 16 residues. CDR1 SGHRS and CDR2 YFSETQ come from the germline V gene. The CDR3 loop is CASSLRPTSGTDTQYF. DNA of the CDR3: TGCGCCAGCAGCTTGCGTCCAACATCGGGGACAGATACGCAGTATTTT. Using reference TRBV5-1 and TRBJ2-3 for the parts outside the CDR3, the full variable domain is KAGVTQTPRYLIKTRGQQVTLSCSPISGHRSVSWYQQTPGQGLQFLFEYFSETQRNKGNFPGRFSGRQFSNSRSEMNVSTLELGDSALYLCASSLRPTSGTDTQYFGPGTRLTVL.

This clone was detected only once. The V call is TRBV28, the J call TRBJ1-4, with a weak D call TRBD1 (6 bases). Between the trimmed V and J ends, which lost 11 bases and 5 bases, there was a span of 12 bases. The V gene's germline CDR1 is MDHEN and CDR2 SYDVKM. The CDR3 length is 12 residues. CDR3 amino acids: CALKDRNEKLFF. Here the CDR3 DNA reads TGTGCCCTCAAGGACAGAAATGAAAAACTGTTTTTT.

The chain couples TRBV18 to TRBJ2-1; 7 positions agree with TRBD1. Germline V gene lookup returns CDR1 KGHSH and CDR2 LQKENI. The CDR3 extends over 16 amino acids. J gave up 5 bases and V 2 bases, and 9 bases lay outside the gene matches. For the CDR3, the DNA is TGTGCCAGCTCACCATCTGGACAGGTCCCCCACAATGAGCAGTTCTTC. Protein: CASSPSGQVPHNEQFF.

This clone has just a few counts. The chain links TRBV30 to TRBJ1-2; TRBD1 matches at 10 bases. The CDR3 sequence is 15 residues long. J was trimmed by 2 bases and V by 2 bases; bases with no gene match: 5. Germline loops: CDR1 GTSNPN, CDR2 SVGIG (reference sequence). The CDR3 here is CAWSRQGAQNYGYTF. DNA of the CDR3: TGTGCCTGGAGTAGACAGGGGGCTCAGAACTATGGCTACACCTTC.

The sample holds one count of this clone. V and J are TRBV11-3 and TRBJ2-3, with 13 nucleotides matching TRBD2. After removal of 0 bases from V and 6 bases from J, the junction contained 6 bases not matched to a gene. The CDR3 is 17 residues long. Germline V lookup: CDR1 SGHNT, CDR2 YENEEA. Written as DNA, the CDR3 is TGTGCCAGCAGCTTAGAGCCGGGACTAGCGGGAATTGATACGCAGTATTTT. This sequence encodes CASSLEPGLAGIDTQYF. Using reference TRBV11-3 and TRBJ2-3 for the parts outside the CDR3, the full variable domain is EAGVVQSPRYKIIEKKQPVAFWCNPISGHNTLYWYLQNLGQGPELLIRYENEEAVDDSQLPKDRFSAERLKGVDSTLKIQPAELGDSAVYLCASSLEPGLAGIDTQYFGPGTRLTVL.

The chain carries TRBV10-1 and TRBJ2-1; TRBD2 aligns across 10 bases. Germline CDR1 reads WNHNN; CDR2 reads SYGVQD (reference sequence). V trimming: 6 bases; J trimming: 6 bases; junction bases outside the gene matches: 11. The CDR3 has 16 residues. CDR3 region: CASSIDPGLAFNEQFF. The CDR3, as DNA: TGCGCCAGCAGCATTGATCCGGGACTAGCGTTCAATGAGCAGTTCTTC.

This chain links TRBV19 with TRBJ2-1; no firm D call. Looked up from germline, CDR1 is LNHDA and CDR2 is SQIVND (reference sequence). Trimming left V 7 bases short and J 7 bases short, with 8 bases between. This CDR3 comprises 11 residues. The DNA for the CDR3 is TGTGCCAGTAAAGCTCCGAATGAGCAGTTCTTC. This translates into CASKAPNEQFF. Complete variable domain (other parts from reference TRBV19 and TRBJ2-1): DGGITQSPKYLFRKEGQNVTLSCEQNLNHDAMYWYRQDPGQGLRLIYYSQIVNDFQKGDIAEGYSVSREKKESFPLTVTSAQKNPTAFYLCASKAPNEQFFGPGTRLTVL.

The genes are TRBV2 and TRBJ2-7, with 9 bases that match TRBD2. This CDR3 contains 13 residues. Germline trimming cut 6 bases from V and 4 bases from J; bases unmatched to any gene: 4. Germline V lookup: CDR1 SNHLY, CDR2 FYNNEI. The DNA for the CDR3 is TGTGCCAGCAGCGGGACTAGCAAATACGAGCAGTACTTC. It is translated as CASSGTSKYEQYF.

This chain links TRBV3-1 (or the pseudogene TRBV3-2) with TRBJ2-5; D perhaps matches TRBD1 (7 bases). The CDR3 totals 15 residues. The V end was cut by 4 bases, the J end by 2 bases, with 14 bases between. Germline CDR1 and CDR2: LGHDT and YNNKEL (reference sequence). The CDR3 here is CASSRAGGSQETQYF. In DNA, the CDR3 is TGTGCCAGCAGCCGCGCAGGGGGGTCACAAGAGACCCAGTACTTC.

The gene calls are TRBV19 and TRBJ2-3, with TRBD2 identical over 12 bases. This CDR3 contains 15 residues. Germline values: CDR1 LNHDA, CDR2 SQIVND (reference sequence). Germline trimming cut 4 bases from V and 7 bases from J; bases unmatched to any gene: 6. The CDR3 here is CASSRLAGEVNTQYF. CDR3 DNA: TGTGCCAGTAGTAGACTAGCGGGAGAGGTGAATACGCAGTATTTT. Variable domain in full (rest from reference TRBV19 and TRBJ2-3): DGGITQSPKYLFRKEGQNVTLSCEQNLNHDAMYWYRQDPGQGLRLIYYSQIVNDFQKGDIAEGYSVSREKKESFPLTVTSAQKNPTAFYLCASSRLAGEVNTQYFGPGTRLTVL.

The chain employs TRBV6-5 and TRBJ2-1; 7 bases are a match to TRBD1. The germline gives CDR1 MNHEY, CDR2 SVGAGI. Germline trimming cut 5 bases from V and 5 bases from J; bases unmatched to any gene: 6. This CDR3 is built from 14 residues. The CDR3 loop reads CASSRQGRNNEQFF. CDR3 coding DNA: TGTGCCAGCAGTCGACAGGGTCGAAACAATGAGCAGTTCTTC.

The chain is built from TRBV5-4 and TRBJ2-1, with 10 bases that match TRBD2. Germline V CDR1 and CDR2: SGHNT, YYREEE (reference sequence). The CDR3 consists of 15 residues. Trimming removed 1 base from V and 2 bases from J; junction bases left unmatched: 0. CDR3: CASSLTSGTYNEQFF. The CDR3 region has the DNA TGTGCCAGCAGCTTGACTAGCGGGACCTACAATGAGCAGTTCTTC.

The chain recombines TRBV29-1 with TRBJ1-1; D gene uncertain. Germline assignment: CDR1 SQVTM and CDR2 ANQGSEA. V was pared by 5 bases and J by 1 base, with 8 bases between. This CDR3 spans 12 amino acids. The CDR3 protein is CSVSGGNTEAFF. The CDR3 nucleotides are TGCAGCGTTAGCGGAGGGAACACTGAAGCTTTCTTT.

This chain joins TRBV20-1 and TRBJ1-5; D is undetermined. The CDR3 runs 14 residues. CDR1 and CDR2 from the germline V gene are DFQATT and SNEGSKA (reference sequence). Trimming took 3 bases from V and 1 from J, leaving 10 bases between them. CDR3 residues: CSASATSSNQPQHF. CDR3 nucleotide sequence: TGCAGTGCTAGTGCAACTTCGAGCAATCAGCCCCAGCATTTT.

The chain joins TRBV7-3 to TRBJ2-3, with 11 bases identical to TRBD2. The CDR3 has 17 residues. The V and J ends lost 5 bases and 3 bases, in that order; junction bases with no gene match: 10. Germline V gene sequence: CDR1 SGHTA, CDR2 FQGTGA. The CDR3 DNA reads TGTGCCAGCAGCAAGATGGTGCTAGCGGGAGGTACAGATACGCAGTATTTT. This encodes CASSKMVLAGGTDTQYF.

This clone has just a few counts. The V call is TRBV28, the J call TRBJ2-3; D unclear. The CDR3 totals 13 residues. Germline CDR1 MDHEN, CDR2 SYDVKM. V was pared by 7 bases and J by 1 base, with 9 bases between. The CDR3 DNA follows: TGTGCCAGCACCCCTCCGGGCACAGATACGCAGTATTTT. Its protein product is CASTPPGTDTQYF.

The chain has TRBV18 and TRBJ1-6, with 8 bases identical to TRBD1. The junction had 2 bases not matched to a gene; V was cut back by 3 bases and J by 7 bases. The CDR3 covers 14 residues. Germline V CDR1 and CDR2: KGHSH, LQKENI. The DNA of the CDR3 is TGTGCCAGCTCACCCGGACAGGGCAATTCACCCCTCCACTTT. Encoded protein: CASSPGQGNSPLHF.

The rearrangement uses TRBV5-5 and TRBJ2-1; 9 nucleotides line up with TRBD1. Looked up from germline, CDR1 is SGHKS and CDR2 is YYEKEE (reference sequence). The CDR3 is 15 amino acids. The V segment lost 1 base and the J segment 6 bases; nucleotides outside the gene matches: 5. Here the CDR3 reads CASSLPGTGSNEQFF. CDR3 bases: TGTGCCAGCAGCTTGCCCGGGACAGGGAGCAATGAGCAGTTCTTC. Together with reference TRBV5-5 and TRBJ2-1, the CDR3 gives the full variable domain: DAGVTQSPTHLIKTRGQQVTLRCSPISGHKSVSWYQQVLGQGPQFIFQYYEKEERGRGNFPDRFSARQFPNYSSELNVNALLLGDSALYLCASSLPGTGSNEQFFGPGTRLTVL.

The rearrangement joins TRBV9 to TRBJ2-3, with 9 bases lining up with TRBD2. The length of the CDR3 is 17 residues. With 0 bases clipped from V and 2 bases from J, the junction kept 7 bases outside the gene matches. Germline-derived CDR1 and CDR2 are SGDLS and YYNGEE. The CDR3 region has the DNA TGTGCCAGCAGCGTAGATCTAGCGGGACGGAACACAGATACGCAGTATTTT. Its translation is CASSVDLAGRNTDTQYF. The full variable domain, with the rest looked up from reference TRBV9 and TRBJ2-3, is DSGVTQTPKHLITATGQRVTLRCSPRSGDLSVYWYQQSLDQGLQFLIQYYNGEERAKGNILERFSAQQFPDLHSELNLSSLELGDSALYFCASSVDLAGRNTDTQYFGPGTRLTVL.